This T cell receptor (beta chain) was observed in a study of technical replicates of blood from a handful of donors. Germline V gene sequence: CDR1 SGHTA, CDR2 FQGNSA. The V gene end was trimmed by 5 bases and the J gene end by 1 base; junction bases not matched to a gene: 8. The CDR3 is 17 residues long. Sequencing used immunoSEQ multiplex PCR; TCRdb keeps in-frame clones, though not all of them. The table lists approximately 81,000 clones, approximately 78% of them singletons, with 3% to 5% in the top ten. This clonotype was obtained from a human donor in good health. Some clones in this sample may be carry-over from other donors' samples. V gene TRBV7-2 combines with J gene TRBJ2-7; 13 bases line up with TRBD2. The sample taken for sequencing was PBMCs. The CDR3 region has the DNA TGTGCCAGCAGCGCCGGACTAGCGGGAGTGGGATCCTACGAGCAGTACTTC. As protein: CASSAGLAGVGSYEQYF.